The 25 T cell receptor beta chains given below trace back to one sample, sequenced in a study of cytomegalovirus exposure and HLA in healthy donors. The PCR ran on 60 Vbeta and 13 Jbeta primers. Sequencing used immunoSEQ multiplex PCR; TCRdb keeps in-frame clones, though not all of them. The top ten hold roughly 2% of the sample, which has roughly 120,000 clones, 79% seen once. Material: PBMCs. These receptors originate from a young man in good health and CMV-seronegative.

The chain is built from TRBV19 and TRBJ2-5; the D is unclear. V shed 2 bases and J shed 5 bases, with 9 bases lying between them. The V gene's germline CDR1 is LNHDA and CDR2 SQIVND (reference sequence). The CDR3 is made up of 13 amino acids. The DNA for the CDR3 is TGTGCCAGTAGTATATGGGCTGGCGAGACCCAGTACTTC. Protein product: CASSIWAGETQYF.

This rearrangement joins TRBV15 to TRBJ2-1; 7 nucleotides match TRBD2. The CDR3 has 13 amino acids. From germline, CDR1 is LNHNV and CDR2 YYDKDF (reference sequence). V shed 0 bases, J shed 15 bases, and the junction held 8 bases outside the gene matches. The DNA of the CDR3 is TGTGCCACCAGCAGAGATAGAAGCGGGAAGGGGTTCTTC. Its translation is CATSRDRSGKGFF.

CDR3 residues: CASSSIGQETQYF. CDR3 nucleotides: TGTGCCAGCAGCTCGATCGGCCAAGAGACCCAGTACTTC. The rearrangement joins TRBV7-9 to TRBJ2-5; the D is unclear. Germline CDR1 and CDR2: SEHNR and FQNEAQ (reference sequence). The V and J ends lost 4 bases and 1 base respectively, with 7 bases between them. The CDR3 spans 13 residues.

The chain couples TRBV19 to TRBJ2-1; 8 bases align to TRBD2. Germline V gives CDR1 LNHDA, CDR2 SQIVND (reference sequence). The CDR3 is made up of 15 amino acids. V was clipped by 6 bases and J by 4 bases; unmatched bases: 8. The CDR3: CASRQGLGAYNEQFF. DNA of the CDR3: TGTGCCAGTAGACAGGGACTAGGGGCTTACAATGAGCAGTTCTTC.

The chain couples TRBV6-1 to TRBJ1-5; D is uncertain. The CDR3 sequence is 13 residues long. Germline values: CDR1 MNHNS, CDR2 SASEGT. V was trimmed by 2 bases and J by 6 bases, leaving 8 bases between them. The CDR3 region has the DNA TGTGCCAGCAGTGAACCGGGTCCTCAGCCCCAGCATTTT. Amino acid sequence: CASSEPGPQPQHF.

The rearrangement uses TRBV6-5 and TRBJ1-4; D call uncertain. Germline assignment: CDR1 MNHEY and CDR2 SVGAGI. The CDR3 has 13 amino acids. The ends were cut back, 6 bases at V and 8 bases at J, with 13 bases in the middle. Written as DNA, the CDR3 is TGTGCCAGCAGGACATCCGGTACCGAAAAACTGTTTTTT. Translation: CASRTSGTEKLFF.

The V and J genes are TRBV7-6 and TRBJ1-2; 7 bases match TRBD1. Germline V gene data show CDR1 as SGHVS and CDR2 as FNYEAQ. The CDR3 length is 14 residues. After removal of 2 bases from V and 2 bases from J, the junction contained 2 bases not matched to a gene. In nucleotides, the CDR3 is TGTGCCAGCAGCTTACAACAGGGGAACTATGGCTACACCTTC. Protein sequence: CASSLQQGNYGYTF.

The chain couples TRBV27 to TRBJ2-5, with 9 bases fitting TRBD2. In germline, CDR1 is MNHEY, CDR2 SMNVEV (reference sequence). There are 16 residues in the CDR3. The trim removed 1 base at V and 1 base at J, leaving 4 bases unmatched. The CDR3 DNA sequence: TGTGCCAGCAGTTTATTTAGCGGGGGCATCCAAGAGACCCAGTACTTC. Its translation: CASSLFSGGIQETQYF.

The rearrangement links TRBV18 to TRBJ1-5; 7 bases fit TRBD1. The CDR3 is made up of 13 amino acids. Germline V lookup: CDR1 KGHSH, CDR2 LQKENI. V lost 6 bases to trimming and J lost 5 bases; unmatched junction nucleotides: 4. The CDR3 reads CASSPGTDQPQHF. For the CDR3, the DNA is TGTGCCAGCTCGCCCGGGACAGATCAGCCCCAGCATTTT. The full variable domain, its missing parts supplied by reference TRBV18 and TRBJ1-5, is NAGVMQNPRHLVRRRGQEARLRCSPMKGHSHVYWYRQLPEEGLKFMVYLQKENIIDESGMPKERFSAEFPKEGPSILRIQQVVRGDSAAYFCASSPGTDQPQHFGDGTRLSIL.

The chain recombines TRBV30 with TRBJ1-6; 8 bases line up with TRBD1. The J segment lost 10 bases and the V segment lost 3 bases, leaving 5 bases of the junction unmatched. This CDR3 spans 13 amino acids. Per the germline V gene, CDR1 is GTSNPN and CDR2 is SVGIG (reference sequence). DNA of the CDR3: TGTGCCTGGAGCGGACAGGGATCGTCACCCCTCCACTTT. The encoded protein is CAWSGQGSSPLHF.

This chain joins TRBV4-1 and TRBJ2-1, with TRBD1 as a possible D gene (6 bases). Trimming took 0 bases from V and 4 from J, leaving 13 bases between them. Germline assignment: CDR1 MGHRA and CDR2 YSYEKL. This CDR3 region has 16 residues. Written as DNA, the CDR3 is TGCGCCAGCAGCCAAGATGCAGGGGCGGTATACAATGAGCAGTTCTTC. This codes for CASSQDAGAVYNEQFF.

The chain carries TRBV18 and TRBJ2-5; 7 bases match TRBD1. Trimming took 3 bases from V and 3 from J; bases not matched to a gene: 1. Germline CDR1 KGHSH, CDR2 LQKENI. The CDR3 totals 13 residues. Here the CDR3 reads CASSPGQEETQYF. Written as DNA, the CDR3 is TGTGCCAGCTCACCCGGACAGGAAGAGACCCAGTACTTC.

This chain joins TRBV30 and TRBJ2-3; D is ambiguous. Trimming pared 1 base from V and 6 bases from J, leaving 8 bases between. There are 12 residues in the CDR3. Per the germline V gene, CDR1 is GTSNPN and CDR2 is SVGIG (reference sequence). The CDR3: CAWSGLGDTQYF. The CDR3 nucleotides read TGTGCCTGGAGTGGACTCGGGGATACGCAGTATTTT.

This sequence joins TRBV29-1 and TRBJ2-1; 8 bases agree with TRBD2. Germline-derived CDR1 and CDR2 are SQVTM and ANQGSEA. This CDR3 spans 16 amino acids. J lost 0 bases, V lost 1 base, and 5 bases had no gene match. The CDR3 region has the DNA TGCAGCGTTGAAGGGCTAGCGGGTAGCTCCTACAATGAGCAGTTCTTC. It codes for CSVEGLAGSSYNEQFF.

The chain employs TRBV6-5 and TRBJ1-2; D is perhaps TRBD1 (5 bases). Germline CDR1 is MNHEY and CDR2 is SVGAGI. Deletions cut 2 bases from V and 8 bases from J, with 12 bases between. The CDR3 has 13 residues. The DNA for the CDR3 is TGTGCCAGCAGTTACACAGGACCTGGCGGCTACACCTTC. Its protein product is CASSYTGPGGYTF.

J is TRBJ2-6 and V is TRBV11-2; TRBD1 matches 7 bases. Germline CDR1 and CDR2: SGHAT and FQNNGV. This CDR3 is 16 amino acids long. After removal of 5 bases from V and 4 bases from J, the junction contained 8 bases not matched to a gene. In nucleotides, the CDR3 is TGTGCCAGCAGCCTACAAACAGGGGTCGGGGCCAACGTCCTGACTTTC. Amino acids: CASSLQTGVGANVLTF.

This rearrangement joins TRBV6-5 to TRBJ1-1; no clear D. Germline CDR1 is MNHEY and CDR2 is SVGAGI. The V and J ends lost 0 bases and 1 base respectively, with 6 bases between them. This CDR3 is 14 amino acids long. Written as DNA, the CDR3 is TGTGCCAGCAGTTACTCGTACAGGAACACTGAAGCTTTCTTT. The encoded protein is CASSYSYRNTEAFF.

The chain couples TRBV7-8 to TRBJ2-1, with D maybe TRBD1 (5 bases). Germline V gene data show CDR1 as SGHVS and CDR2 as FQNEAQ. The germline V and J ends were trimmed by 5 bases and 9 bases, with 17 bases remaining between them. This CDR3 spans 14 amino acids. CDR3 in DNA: TGTGCCAGCAGCCCTGGGGCCCCCCTAGGTGAGCAGTTCTTC. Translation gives CASSPGAPLGEQFF.

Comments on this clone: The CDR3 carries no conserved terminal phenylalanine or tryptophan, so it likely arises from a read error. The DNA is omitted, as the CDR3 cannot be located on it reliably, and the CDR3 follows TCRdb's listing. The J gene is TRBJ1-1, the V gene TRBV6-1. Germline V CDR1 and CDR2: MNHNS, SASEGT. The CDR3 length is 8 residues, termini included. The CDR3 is CASTLTIM.

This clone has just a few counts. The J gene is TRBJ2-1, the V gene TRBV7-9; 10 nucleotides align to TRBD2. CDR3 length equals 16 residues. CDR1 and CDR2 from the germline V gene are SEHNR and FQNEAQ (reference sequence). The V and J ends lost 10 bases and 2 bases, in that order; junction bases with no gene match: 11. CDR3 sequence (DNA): TGTGCCATGGCCGGTCCCCTAGCGGGAGCCTACAATGAGCAGTTCTTC. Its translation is CAMAGPLAGAYNEQFF.

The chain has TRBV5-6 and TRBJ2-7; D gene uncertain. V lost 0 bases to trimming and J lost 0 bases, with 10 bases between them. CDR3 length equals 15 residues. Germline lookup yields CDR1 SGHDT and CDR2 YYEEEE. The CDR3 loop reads CASSLAVSNSYEQYF. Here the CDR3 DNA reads TGTGCCAGCAGCTTGGCCGTTTCTAACTCCTACGAGCAGTACTTC.

CDR3 residues: CASSYLAENYEQYF. In nucleotides, the CDR3 is TGTGCCAGCAGTTATTTAGCGGAGAACTACGAGCAGTACTTC. The V gene is TRBV2, the J gene TRBJ2-7, with a weak D call TRBD2 (6 bases). V lost 5 bases and J lost 3, with 14 bases in between. The CDR3 is 14 amino acids. Germline-derived CDR1 and CDR2 are SNHLY and FYNNEI.

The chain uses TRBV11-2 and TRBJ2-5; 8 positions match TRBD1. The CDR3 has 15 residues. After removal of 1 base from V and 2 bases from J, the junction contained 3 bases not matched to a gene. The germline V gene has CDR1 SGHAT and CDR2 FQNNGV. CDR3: CASSLGDRRQETQYF. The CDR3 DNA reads TGTGCCAGCAGCTTAGGGGACAGGCGACAAGAGACCCAGTACTTC.

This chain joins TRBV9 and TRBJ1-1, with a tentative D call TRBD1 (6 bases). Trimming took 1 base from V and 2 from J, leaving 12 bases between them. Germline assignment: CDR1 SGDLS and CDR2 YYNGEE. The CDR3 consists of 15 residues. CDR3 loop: CASSVLSTGNTEAFF. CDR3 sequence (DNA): TGTGCCAGCAGCGTACTTTCGACAGGAAACACTGAAGCTTTCTTT.

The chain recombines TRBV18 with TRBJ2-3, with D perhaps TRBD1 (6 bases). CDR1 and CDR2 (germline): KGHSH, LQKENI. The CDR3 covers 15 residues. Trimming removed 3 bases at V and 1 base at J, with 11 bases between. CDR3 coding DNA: TGTGCCAGCTCACCGAGAAACAGGGGCACAGATACGCAGTATTTT. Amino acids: CASSPRNRGTDTQYF. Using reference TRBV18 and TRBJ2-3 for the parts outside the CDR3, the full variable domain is NAGVMQNPRHLVRRRGQEARLRCSPMKGHSHVYWYRQLPEEGLKFMVYLQKENIIDESGMPKERFSAEFPKEGPSILRIQQVVRGDSAAYFCASSPRNRGTDTQYFGPGTRLTVL.